This T cell receptor (beta chain) was observed in a study of shared clonotypes between healthy human individuals. TCRdb's table, derived via immunoSEQ multiplex PCR, lists solely in-frame clones and lacks some. In the table there are 85,000 to 100,000 clones, approximately 63% of which are singletons. This clone was observed once. The V gene lost 5 bases and the J gene lost 4 bases, with 11 bases spanning the gap. Germline loops: CDR1 MDHEN, CDR2 SYDVKM. The CDR3 spans 13 residues. The gene calls are TRBV28 and TRBJ1-1; possible D gene TRBD1, 5 bases. This sequence originates from a man aged 25 to 45 in good health. Sequencing input: memory CD8+ T cells sorted from blood. The subset here: CD45RO+ cells pooled with CCR7-negative TemRA cells. CDR3 DNA sequence: TGTGCCAGCAGTACCGGGGGTGGCACTGAAGCTTTCTTT. Translation gives CASSTGGGTEAFF.